What follows describes a single TCR beta chain. The record originates from a study of blood T cell repertoires in COVID-19. This CDR3 contains 16 residues. CDR1 is SGHKS and CDR2 is YYEKEE in the germline V gene (reference sequence). V was pared by 0 bases and J by 0 bases, with 2 bases of the junction left unmatched. In the original analysis: Estimates of nucleated cell counts were drawn from the amplification of reference gene primers. Clones were sequenced by immunoSEQ multiplex PCR, and TCRdb holds only the in-frame ones, with some missing. V and J calls and clone size are copied from that table; D and trimming were computed from the DNA. The sample has some 65,000 clones, about 85% seen once; the top ten hold roughly 2.9%.

This sequence originates from a man aged 80 or over with acute or convalescent COVID-19. This chain links TRBV5-5 with TRBJ2-3; 9 nucleotides line up with TRBD2. The sequenced sample was peripheral blood. This CDR3 reads CASSLGTSASTDTQYF. The DNA for the CDR3 is TGTGCCAGCAGCTTGGGGACTAGCGCTAGCACAGATACGCAGTATTTT.